A single sample gave rise to the 9 T cell receptor beta chains below, sequenced in a study of cytomegalovirus exposure and HLA in healthy donors. PCR was performed using 60 Vbeta and 13 Jbeta primers. Sequencing was performed with immunoSEQ multiplex PCR; in TCRdb, only in-frame clones are kept and a portion is missing. The sample has more than 110,000 clones, around 80% seen once. Sequencing was performed on PBMCs. These receptors came from a woman between 45 and 65 years old in good health and CMV-seropositive.

The chain combines TRBV2 with TRBJ2-1; D gene ambiguous. The CDR3 has 15 residues. Germline assignment: CDR1 SNHLY and CDR2 FYNNEI. The V and J ends lost 3 bases and 8 bases respectively, with 17 bases between them. The CDR3 coding sequence is TGTGCCAGCAGTGACCCGGTGTACGATCGGGATGAGCAGTTCTTC. As protein: CASSDPVYDRDEQFF.

The rearrangement uses TRBV2 and TRBJ1-2; the match to TRBD1 covers 8 bases. The CDR3 is made up of 11 amino acids. Germline trimming cut 10 bases from V and 5 bases from J; bases unmatched to any gene: 3. CDR1 and CDR2 from the germline V gene are SNHLY and FYNNEI. The CDR3 sequence is CATGQGYGYTF. CDR3 nucleotide sequence: TGTGCCACCGGACAGGGTTATGGCTACACCTTC.

CDR3: CASSLAPGLNTEAFF. CDR3 coding DNA: TGTGCCAGCAGCTTGGCCCCTGGGCTGAACACTGAAGCTTTCTTT. The chain carries TRBV5-6 and TRBJ1-1, with unresolved D. V lost 0 bases and J lost 0, with 9 bases in between. The length of the CDR3 is 15 residues. Per the germline V gene, CDR1 is SGHDT and CDR2 is YYEEEE.

V usage is TRBV25-1 and J usage is TRBJ2-5, with 11 bases fitting TRBD2. V lost 3 bases to trimming and J lost 4 bases; unmatched junction nucleotides: 10. Per the germline V gene, CDR1 is MGHDK and CDR2 is SYGVNS. The CDR3 is 17 amino acids. The CDR3 here is CASSEGVAGGPGETQYF. CDR3 sequence (DNA): TGTGCCAGCAGTGAGGGAGTAGCGGGGGGGCCTGGAGAGACCCAGTACTTC.

The chain combines TRBV6-1 with TRBJ2-2; D not certain. Trimming pared 7 bases from V and 3 bases from J, leaving 9 bases between. The CDR3 contains 13 residues. Germline V gene data show CDR1 as MNHNS and CDR2 as SASEGT. The CDR3 DNA follows: TGTGCCAGCATCACGGTTTACACCGGGGAGCTGTTTTTT. Protein sequence: CASITVYTGELFF.

The chain joins TRBV5-1 to TRBJ2-5; 9 bases line up with TRBD2. Germline V gives CDR1 SGHRS, CDR2 YFSETQ. This CDR3 is 17 amino acids long. Germline trimming cut 3 bases from V and 3 bases from J; bases unmatched to any gene: 12. The CDR3, as DNA: TGCGCCAGCAGCTCGAATTTAGCGGGGGTGGATGAAGAGACCCAGTACTTC. Translated, it gives CASSSNLAGVDEETQYF.

The chain carries TRBV5-5 and TRBJ1-2; 8 nucleotides line up with TRBD1. The V gene end was trimmed by 0 bases and the J gene end by 7 bases; junction bases not matched to a gene: 5. Germline-derived CDR1 and CDR2 are SGHKS and YYEKEE (reference sequence). The CDR3 is 14 amino acids. The CDR3 DNA reads TGTGCCAGCAGCTTGGACCCAGGGGGCGGTGGCTACACCTTC. It codes for CASSLDPGGGGYTF.

The sample holds a few counts of this clone. V gene TRBV6-4 combines with J gene TRBJ1-5; D unresolved. CDR1 and CDR2 from the germline V gene are MRHNA and SNTAGT. V was pared by 4 bases and J by 6 bases, with 10 bases between. CDR3 size: 13 residues. CDR3 sequence reads: CASSGEVGQPQHF. The CDR3 DNA follows: TGTGCCAGCAGTGGGGAGGTCGGTCAGCCCCAGCATTTT.

The chain recombines TRBV7-9 with TRBJ2-7; D remains unclear. Trimming cost V 1 base and J 6 bases, with 10 bases left between them. From germline, CDR1 is SEHNR and CDR2 FQNEAQ (reference sequence). This CDR3 has 13 amino acids. CDR3 DNA sequence: TGTGCCAGCAGCTTAGAGTCCAGGCGCGAGCAGTACTTC. Translation gives CASSLESRREQYF.